This TCR beta chain was sequenced during a study of glioma-infiltrating T cells after dendritic cell vaccination. Study overall: Samples are from glioblastoma patients in Phase I and II dendritic cell vaccine trials. Findings of the study overall: Longer survival after dendritic cell vaccination followed higher pretreatment TIL content.

PBMC sampling occurred before vaccination, two weeks after the third dose, and at progression. Remarks on this clone: The antigen is not known.

The CDR3 is made up of 13 amino acids. V lost 4 bases and J 5 bases, leaving 14 bases between the germline ends. Germline CDR1 is SQVTM and CDR2 is ANQGSEA. Amplification used 60 V beta primers and 13 J beta primers. The assay was immunoSEQ multiplex PCR, and TCRdb's table has in-frame clones only and misses some. The table shows just over 95,000 clones, with 75% to 85% occurring only once. The sample here was blood, taken before dendritic cell vaccination. The chain is built from TRBV29-1 and TRBJ1-2, with unresolved D. This clonotype was obtained from a human donor with glioblastoma. CDR3 sequence reads: CSVVVPPLYGYTF. The CDR3, as DNA: TGCAGCGTTGTTGTGCCCCCACTTTATGGCTACACCTTC.